The rows below give T cell receptor beta chains drawn from one sample of a study of shared clonotypes between healthy human individuals. The method was immunoSEQ multiplex PCR; TCRdb's version includes in-frame clones alone and lacks a portion of them. The sample has roughly 2 million clones; about 94% are singletons. The sample consisted of naive CD8+ T cells sorted from blood. These receptors all stem from a man between 18 and 35 years old in good health. The CDR3 runs from the conserved cysteine through the conserved F or W. The D gene is left open where the match is weak. The size field is filled for only some rows; it gives once, few, many or a size class.

v_gene: TRBV7-9
d_gene: TRBD1
j_gene: TRBJ2-1
abundance: once
CDR3aa: CASSLRGTGNYNEQFF
CDR3nt: TGTGCCAGCAGCTTAAGGGGGACAGGAAACTACAATGAGCAGTTCTTC

v_gene: TRBV27
d_gene: -
j_gene: TRBJ1-2
abundance: -
CDR3aa: CASSPSSGLIDYGYTF
CDR3nt: TGTGCCAGCAGTCCATCCTCAGGGCTTATCGACTATGGCTACACCTTC

v_gene: TRBV14
d_gene: TRBD1
j_gene: TRBJ2-5
abundance: once
CDR3aa: CASSQGRGHIETQYF
CDR3nt: TGTGCCAGCAGCCAAGGCAGGGGGCATATAGAGACCCAGTACTTC

v_gene: TRBV29-1
d_gene: -
j_gene: TRBJ2-2
abundance: -
CDR3aa: CSVEQYGAGTYTGELFF
CDR3nt: TGCAGCGTTGAACAATATGGGGCAGGGACGTACACCGGGGAGCTGTTTTTT

v_gene: TRBV27
d_gene: -
j_gene: TRBJ2-3
abundance: -
CDR3aa: CASSSTSSPTDTQYF
CDR3nt: TGTGCCAGCAGTTCTACTAGCTCCCCCACAGATACGCAGTATTTT

v_gene: TRBV9
d_gene: TRBD1
j_gene: TRBJ2-7
abundance: -
CDR3aa: CASSAGTGLGEQYF
CDR3nt: TGTGCCAGCAGCGCAGGGACAGGGTTAGGCGAGCAGTACTTC

v_gene: TRBV5-8
d_gene: -
j_gene: TRBJ1-1
abundance: -
CDR3aa: CASSLQGLMTEAFF
CDR3nt: TGTGCCAGCAGCCTGCAGGGGCTGATGACTGAAGCTTTCTTT

v_gene: TRBV14
d_gene: TRBD1
j_gene: TRBJ2-1
abundance: -
CDR3aa: CASSLWTGGINEQFF
CDR3nt: TGTGCCAGCAGCCTCTGGACAGGGGGAATAAATGAGCAGTTCTTC

v_gene: TRBV29-1
d_gene: -
j_gene: TRBJ2-1
abundance: once
CDR3aa: CSVRIYNEQFF
CDR3nt: TGCAGCGTTAGGATTTACAATGAGCAGTTCTTC

v_gene: TRBV5-6
d_gene: TRBD2
j_gene: TRBJ2-1
abundance: -
CDR3aa: CASSLDAGGSYNEQFF
CDR3nt: TGTGCCAGCAGCTTGGATGCGGGAGGATCCTACAATGAGCAGTTCTTC

v_gene: TRBV5-4
d_gene: TRBD1
j_gene: TRBJ1-1
abundance: once
CDR3aa: CASSYQGAEAFF
CDR3nt: TGTGCCAGCAGCTACCAGGGGGCTGAAGCTTTCTTT

v_gene: TRBV19
d_gene: -
j_gene: TRBJ2-7
abundance: -
CDR3aa: CATFSYEQYF
CDR3nt: TGTGCCACGTTCTCCTACGAGCAGTACTTC

v_gene: TRBV29-1
d_gene: TRBD2
j_gene: TRBJ2-3
abundance: -
CDR3aa: CSVEGTLAGDTDTQYF
CDR3nt: TGCAGCGTTGAAGGTACACTAGCGGGGGACACAGATACGCAGTATTTT

v_gene: TRBV7-9
d_gene: TRBD2
j_gene: TRBJ2-7
abundance: -
CDR3aa: CASSLLAGGTYEQYF
CDR3nt: TGTGCCAGCAGCTTACTAGCGGGGGGTACCTACGAGCAGTACTTC

v_gene: TRBV7-9
d_gene: TRBD2
j_gene: TRBJ2-1
abundance: -
CDR3aa: CASSQLAEGHEQFF
CDR3nt: TGTGCCAGCAGCCAACTAGCGGAGGGGCATGAGCAGTTCTTC

v_gene: TRBV27
d_gene: -
j_gene: TRBJ2-2
abundance: -
CDR3aa: CASSFSTGLNGELFF
CDR3nt: TGTGCCAGCAGTTTTAGCACCGGGTTGAACGGGGAGCTGTTTTTT

v_gene: TRBV19
d_gene: -
j_gene: TRBJ1-6
abundance: -
CDR3aa: CASSIILDSPLHF
CDR3nt: TGTGCCAGTAGTATTATTTTGGATTCACCCCTCCACTTT

v_gene: TRBV5-4
d_gene: -
j_gene: TRBJ2-1
abundance: -
CDR3aa: CASSQGRFEQFF
CDR3nt: TGTGCCAGCAGCCAAGGACGTTTTGAGCAGTTCTTC